This TCR beta chain was captured in a study of cytomegalovirus exposure and HLA in healthy donors. Study background: Among several hundred genotyped donors, around 82% fell in the Caucasian-associated ancestry cluster. Overall study results and limits: Presence/absence analyses assumed roughly uniform sequencing depth across donors.

PCR primers comprised 60 Vbeta and 13 Jbeta primers. Assay used: immunoSEQ multiplex PCR; TCRdb lists only in-frame clones, some missing. The sample contains roughly 70,000 clones, around two thirds of which appear only once. As for this clone: Antigen specificity is unknown.

J was trimmed by 6 bases and V by 5 bases; bases with no gene match: 11. The germline V gene has CDR1 SEHNR and CDR2 FQNEAQ (reference sequence). This CDR3 has 16 amino acids. Sequenced: PBMCs. The chain joins TRBV7-9 to TRBJ2-3; 10 nucleotides align to TRBD2. This sequence originates from a human donor in good health. The CDR3 DNA reads TGTGCCAGCAGCCCTGGACTGAGCGGGAGGGGGGATACGCAGTATTTT. Amino acids: CASSPGLSGRGDTQYF.